This TCR beta chain emerged from a study of cytomegalovirus exposure and HLA in healthy donors. This PCR relied on a set of 60 Vbeta primers and 13 Jbeta primers. Repertoires were generated with immunoSEQ multiplex PCR, while TCRdb's copy carries only in-frame clones and drops some. The sample carries around 150,000 clones, around 79% recorded once. The CDR3 is 15 residues long. This TCR was sampled from a male donor in good health and CMV-seronegative. The genes are TRBV12-1 and TRBJ2-1; the D call TRBD2 from the table was never checked on the DNA. TRBV12-1 is given as a pseudogene. Specimen: PBMCs. The DNA for the CDR3 is TGTGCCAGCAGCCTACGCACGGGGGGAGACAATGAGCAGTTCTTC. The encoded protein is CASSLRTGGDNEQFF.